This TCR beta chain originates from a study of cytomegalovirus exposure and HLA in healthy donors. General study results and limits: Previous analysis showed most TCR beta V segments were productive about 90% or about 30% of the time. High specificity and sensitivity for cytomegalovirus status were reported for the classifier. The authors confirmed in vitro that a few CMV-associated chains were specific for CMV antigens. Per a later analysis, HLA-associated TCR beta chains showed more clonal expansion than other, equally common TCR beta chains.

Remarks on this clone: Its antigen is not known.

There are 15 residues in the CDR3. V was clipped by 4 bases and J by 7 bases; unmatched bases: 10. Germline V CDR1 and CDR2: LGHNA, YSLEER. Both 60 Vbeta primers and 13 Jbeta primers went into the PCR. The assay was immunoSEQ multiplex PCR, and TCRdb's table has in-frame clones only and misses some. Among about 110,000 clones listed, 15% were seen once. Sequenced sample: PBMCs. The receptor's source is a woman under 30 in good health and CMV-seronegative. The chain joins TRBV4-3 to TRBJ2-1, with TRBD2 matching over 7 bases. As DNA, the CDR3 is TGCGCCAGCAGCCCCCAAGGGCGGGGGTGGAATGAGCAGTTCTTC. Amino acids: CASSPQGRGWNEQFF.